The entry that follows covers one T cell receptor beta chain sequence. Its antigen is not known. Genomic DNA acted as the template from which TCR beta VDJ combination and CDR3 sequence profiling were carried out. TCRdb reprocessed the reads via MiXCR and lists one record per CDR3 protein. Among about 43,000 distinct CDR3 sequences listed, less than 65% were seen once. Patients included in sequencing had previously demonstrated CD8+CD57+ cell expansion by flow cytometry. Every patient had severe acquired aplastic anemia. This record comes from a study of CD8+CD57+ T cells in acquired aplastic anemia. Study overall: CD4+ and CD8+ cells, once sorted, gave DNA averaging roughly 3.2 ug. Study results and limitations: Patients and controls turned out to have 25 to 30 CD8+ CDR3 sequences in common. The CD8+ Simpson's diversity of patients and controls was not significantly different.

The V end was cut by 5 bases, the J end by 1 base, with 13 bases between. The CDR3 totals 15 residues. Germline V gives CDR1 LNHDA, CDR2 SQIVND (reference sequence). The sequence derives from a human donor with aplastic anemia. The sample comprised sorted CD4+, CD8+, or CD8+CD57+ T cells (not recorded which) from PBMCs. V gene TRBV19 combines with J gene TRBJ2-3, with D maybe TRBD2 (5 bases). CDR3 region: CASSPWRLRTDTQYF. DNA for the CDR3: TGTGCCAGTAGTCCCTGGAGGCTTCGCACAGATACGCAGTATTTT.